The 27 T cell receptor beta chains given below trace back to one sample, sequenced in a study of blood T cells in healthy people across ages. Next came a second PCR, run for about 6 to 12 cycles, which used a sample-barcoded 5' primer along with a J-beta primer mix. TCRdb processed the 5' RACE reads anew with MiXCR; each CDR3 protein has one entry. The repertoire holds roughly 730,000 distinct CDR3 sequences, with about 61% as singletons. The sample taken for sequencing was blood. These receptors came from a man aged 35 to 55 in good health.

This clonotype was counted a single time. The chain has TRBV7-2 and TRBJ2-5; no firm D call. The DNA end lines up better with TRBJ2-7; the J call may be wrong. The CDR3 consists of 14 residues. Per the germline V gene, CDR1 is SGHTA and CDR2 is FQGNSA. In DNA, the CDR3 is TGTGCCAGCAGCTTAGGTTGGGTAGGGTACGAGCAGTACTTC. Protein: CASSLGWVGYEQYF.

This clonotype was seen only a few times. The chain couples TRBV10-3 to TRBJ2-7; TRBD1 or TRBD2 may be the D gene (5 bases each). This CDR3 is 13 amino acids long. V was trimmed by 5 bases and J by 3 bases, leaving 11 bases between them. Germline-derived CDR1 and CDR2 are ENHRY and SYGVKD. The CDR3 DNA is TGTGCCATCAGTCCGGGACGGAACTACGAGCAGTACTTC. This sequence encodes CAISPGRNYEQYF.

Only one count was recorded for this clonotype. V usage is TRBV7-3 and J usage is TRBJ1-6; 9 bases are shared with TRBD1. Germline loops: CDR1 SGHTA, CDR2 FQGTGA. The CDR3 totals 15 residues. Trimming at V came to 4 bases and at J to 7 bases, leaving 5 bases not matched to a gene. CDR3 sequence (DNA): TGTGCCAGCAGCTCAAAGACAGGGGGAAATTCACCCCTCCACTTT. Amino acid sequence: CASSSKTGGNSPLHF.

This clonotype was detected only a few times. The rearrangement uses TRBV11-2 and TRBJ1-2; perhaps TRBD1 as D (5 bases). The CDR3 covers 15 residues. V was shortened by 0 bases and J by 5 bases, with 13 bases between the two germline ends. The germline V gene has CDR1 SGHAT and CDR2 FQNNGV. The DNA for the CDR3 is TGTGCCAGCAGCTTAGATCTGTTAGACAGATATGGCTACACCTTC. Protein sequence: CASSLDLLDRYGYTF.

The CDR3 DNA reads TGCAGTGCAGGGGCGGGGGAAACCGGGGAGCTGTTTTTT. The encoded protein is CSAGAGETGELFF. This rearrangement joins TRBV20-1 to TRBJ2-2; TRBD2 aligns across 7 bases. Trimming at V came to 6 bases and at J to 5 bases, leaving 6 bases not matched to a gene. The CDR3 has 13 amino acids. From germline, CDR1 is DFQATT and CDR2 SNEGSKA (reference sequence).

The V call is TRBV6-5, the J call TRBJ1-1; 8 positions agree with TRBD1. The CDR3 runs to 14 residues. V gave up 2 bases and J gave up 7 bases; unmatched junction bases: 6. Germline V CDR1 and CDR2: MNHEY, SVGAGI. The CDR3 DNA sequence: TGTGCCAGCAGTTACCGACGAGACAGGGGTGAAGCTTTCTTT. The encoded protein is CASSYRRDRGEAFF.

This rearrangement joins TRBV29-1 to TRBJ1-4; D gene unclear. The length of the CDR3 is 14 residues. CDR1 is SQVTM and CDR2 is ANQGSEA in the germline V gene. V was trimmed by 8 bases and J by 0 bases, leaving 13 bases between them. The CDR3 region is CSTGLRATNEKLFF. Written as DNA, the CDR3 is TGCAGCACGGGTCTTCGTGCAACTAATGAAAAACTGTTTTTT.

The chain has TRBV5-1 and TRBJ1-2, with D unclear. The CDR3 spans 15 residues. The germline V gene has CDR1 SGHRS and CDR2 YFSETQ. Trimming removed 0 bases at V and 4 bases at J, with 13 bases between. This chain's CDR3 is CASSLVEGEVYGYTF. CDR3 coding DNA: TGCGCCAGCAGCTTGGTTGAGGGCGAAGTCTATGGCTACACCTTC.

The chain is built from TRBV7-2 and TRBJ2-7; D might be TRBD1 (5 bases). The CDR3 contains 16 residues. CDR1 is SGHTA and CDR2 is FQGNSA in the germline V gene. The germline V and J ends were trimmed by 3 bases and 0 bases, with 15 bases remaining between them. In DNA form, the CDR3 reads TGTGCCAGCAGCTTGTCCGGCTACAGGAGCTCCTACGAGCAGTACTTC. Translating it yields CASSLSGYRSSYEQYF.

The V and J genes are TRBV20-1 and TRBJ2-4; tentatively, D is TRBD2 (5 bases). With 3 bases removed from V and 8 bases from J, the gap between germline ends came to 14 bases. Germline V gene lookup returns CDR1 DFQATT and CDR2 SNEGSKA (reference sequence). The CDR3 has 13 residues. CDR3 protein: CSASPGWGDIQYF. In DNA, the CDR3 is TGCAGTGCTAGTCCGGGGTGGGGTGACATTCAGTACTTC.

The chain links TRBV6-6 to TRBJ2-3; 7 bases match TRBD2. The germline V gene has CDR1 MNHNY and CDR2 SVGAGI (reference sequence). V lost 8 bases and J lost 6; bases outside the gene matches: 20. CDR3 length: 17 amino acids. The CDR3, as DNA: TGTGCCAGCTCATCGCCGAGACTAGCACCGCTTGGGGATACGCAGTATTTT. Protein sequence: CASSSPRLAPLGDTQYF.

The chain recombines TRBV6-2 or TRBV6-3 with TRBJ2-2; D not resolved. This CDR3 has 10 amino acids. Germline V gives CDR1 MNHEY, CDR2 SVGEGT. Trimming took off 6 bases at V and 7 bases at J, with 3 bases between the two ends. CDR3 DNA sequence: TGTGCCAGCAGAATCGGGGAGCTGTTTTTT. Protein product: CASRIGELFF.

Concerning this clonotype itself: Possible read error: a much larger clone is one base away. The gene calls are TRBV20-1 and TRBJ2-3; D gene uncertain. Germline CDR1 DFQATT, CDR2 SNEGSKA (reference sequence). There are 13 residues in the CDR3. The CDR3 protein is CSALQRTPDTQFF. CDR3 in DNA: TGCAGTGCCCTTCAGCGAACCCCGGATACGCAGTTTTTT.

This clonotype was found a few times. V is TRBV7-2 and J is TRBJ2-7; 11 nucleotides align to TRBD2. The J call may be incorrect, as the DNA end agrees better with TRBJ2-5. CDR1 is SGHTA, CDR2 FQGNSA, per germline. This CDR3 region has 16 residues. For the CDR3, the DNA is TGTGCCAGCAGCTCCTCTAGCGGGGGGACGGGGGAGACCCAGTACTTC. As protein: CASSSSSGGTGETQYF.

The V call is TRBV2, the J call TRBJ2-7, with D hard to call. This CDR3 has 14 residues. V lost 4 bases, J lost 5 bases, and 15 bases lay in between. Germline V CDR1 and CDR2: SNHLY, FYNNEI. The CDR3 loop is CASSVYSGSNEQYF. The CDR3 region has the DNA TGTGCCAGCAGTGTTTACTCAGGTAGCAACGAGCAGTACTTC.

As concerns this clonotype: The junction departs from the called germline gene at one end, perhaps through a read error. V is TRBV7-9 and J is TRBJ2-7; D is perhaps TRBD1 (5 bases). Germline CDR1 SEHNR, CDR2 FQNEAQ (reference sequence). This CDR3 is built from 12 residues. The CDR3: CASRGAGYEEYF. The CDR3 DNA follows: TGTGCCAGCAGAGGGGCCGGCTACGAGGAGTACTTC.

The rearrangement uses TRBV11-3 and TRBJ2-5; 9 nucleotides align to TRBD2. The DNA end lines up better with TRBJ2-7; the J call may be wrong. The CDR3 consists of 13 residues. Germline lookup yields CDR1 SGHNT and CDR2 YENEEA. CDR3 sequence reads: CASAREGLGEQYF. DNA of the CDR3: TGTGCCAGCGCGCGGGAGGGCCTGGGCGAGCAGTACTTC.

The gene calls are TRBV5-1 and TRBJ2-5; D is perhaps TRBD1 (6 bases). Germline lookup yields CDR1 SGHRS and CDR2 YFSETQ. The CDR3 runs 15 residues. Trimming removed 2 bases from V and 1 base from J, with 12 bases in between. CDR3 DNA: TGCGCCAGCAGCTTCCTGGGGGCCTCCCAAGAGACCCAGTACTTC. It codes for CASSFLGASQETQYF. Variable domain in full (rest from reference TRBV5-1 and TRBJ2-5): KAGVTQTPRYLIKTRGQQVTLSCSPISGHRSVSWYQQTPGQGLQFLFEYFSETQRNKGNFPGRFSGRQFSNSRSEMNVSTLELGDSALYLCASSFLGASQETQYFGPGTRLLVL.

The CDR3 region has the DNA TGTGCCAGCAGACGATCCGGGACAGGGTTTCCCGAGCAGTACTTC. Amino acid sequence: CASRRSGTGFPEQYF. The chain links TRBV6-2 or TRBV6-3 to TRBJ2-7, with 9 bases aligning to TRBD1. CDR1 and CDR2 from the germline V gene are MNHEY and SVGEGT. V shed 6 bases and J 6 bases; nucleotides not matched to a gene: 12. The CDR3 sequence is 15 residues long.

V gene TRBV7-2 combines with J gene TRBJ2-3, with 9 positions matching TRBD1. The length of the CDR3 is 17 residues. V dropped 5 bases and J dropped 4; count of bases not matched to a gene: 13. The germline V gene has CDR1 SGHTA and CDR2 FQGNSA. In DNA, the CDR3 is TGTGCCAGCAGCGGGGGGCCGACAGGGGGACGGGCAGATACGCAGTATTTT. It yields the protein CASSGGPTGGRADTQYF.

The V gene is TRBV12-3 or TRBV12-4, the J gene TRBJ2-7; TRBD2 matches at 7 bases. Germline trimming cut 1 base from V and 6 bases from J; bases unmatched to any gene: 6. The CDR3 consists of 14 residues. CDR3 coding DNA: TGTGCCAGCAGTTTAGAGGGACTAAGGAGCGAGCAGTACTTC. It yields the protein CASSLEGLRSEQYF.

The chain has TRBV20-1 and TRBJ2-1, with 12 bases identical to TRBD2. CDR3 length equals 19 residues. The V gene end was trimmed by 0 bases and the J gene end by 2 bases; junction bases not matched to a gene: 11. Germline CDR1 and CDR2: DFQATT and SNEGSKA (reference sequence). CDR3 amino acids: CSARDQGSSGGATYNEQFF. In nucleotides, the CDR3 is TGCAGTGCTAGAGATCAGGGTTCTAGCGGGGGGGCAACCTACAATGAGCAGTTCTTC.

This chain uses TRBV20-1 with TRBJ1-1; D ambiguous. In germline, CDR1 is DFQATT, CDR2 SNEGSKA (reference sequence). V lost 2 bases to trimming and J lost 1 base, with 5 bases between them. The CDR3 totals 12 residues. CDR3: CSARKANTEAFF. The CDR3 region has the DNA TGCAGTGCTAGAAAGGCGAACACTGAAGCTTTCTTT.

This chain connects TRBV5-1 to TRBJ2-3; weak D call: TRBD1 (6 bases). Germline loops: CDR1 SGHRS, CDR2 YFSETQ. The CDR3 is 13 residues long. V was pared by 4 bases and J by 4 bases, with 10 bases between. The CDR3 DNA reads TGCGCCAGCAGCATCACAGGGTCAGATACGCAGTATTTT. It yields the protein CASSITGSDTQYF. The full variable domain, completed using reference TRBV5-1 and TRBJ2-3, is KAGVTQTPRYLIKTRGQQVTLSCSPISGHRSVSWYQQTPGQGLQFLFEYFSETQRNKGNFPGRFSGRQFSNSRSEMNVSTLELGDSALYLCASSITGSDTQYFGPGTRLTVL.

The chain carries TRBV12-3 or TRBV12-4 and TRBJ1-1; D remains ambiguous. This CDR3 is 11 amino acids long. Trimming pared 6 bases from V and 11 bases from J, leaving 13 bases between. For the CDR3, the DNA is TGTGCCAGCAGGGGCGAGTTGTACGCTTTCTTT. Translated, it gives CASRGELYAFF.

The rearrangement links TRBV3-1 to TRBJ2-3; TRBD2 agrees at 10 bases. CDR1 and CDR2 from the germline V gene are LGHDT and YNNKEL (reference sequence). The CDR3 extends over 17 amino acids. With V trimmed by 4 bases and J by 1 base, 8 bases remained unmatched. The CDR3 region is CASSRGPLAGRTDTQYF. The DNA of the CDR3 is TGTGCCAGCAGCCGAGGACCACTAGCGGGACGCACAGATACGCAGTATTTT.

The chain couples TRBV9 to TRBJ2-5; a possible D gene is TRBD1 (5 bases). The CDR3 is made up of 16 amino acids. V was pared by 2 bases and J by 5 bases, with 19 bases between. Germline lookup yields CDR1 SGDLS and CDR2 YYNGEE. CDR3 amino acids: CASSVGQGQGLETQYF. The CDR3 region has the DNA TGTGCCAGCAGCGTCGGGCAGGGCCAAGGTTTGGAGACCCAGTACTTC.